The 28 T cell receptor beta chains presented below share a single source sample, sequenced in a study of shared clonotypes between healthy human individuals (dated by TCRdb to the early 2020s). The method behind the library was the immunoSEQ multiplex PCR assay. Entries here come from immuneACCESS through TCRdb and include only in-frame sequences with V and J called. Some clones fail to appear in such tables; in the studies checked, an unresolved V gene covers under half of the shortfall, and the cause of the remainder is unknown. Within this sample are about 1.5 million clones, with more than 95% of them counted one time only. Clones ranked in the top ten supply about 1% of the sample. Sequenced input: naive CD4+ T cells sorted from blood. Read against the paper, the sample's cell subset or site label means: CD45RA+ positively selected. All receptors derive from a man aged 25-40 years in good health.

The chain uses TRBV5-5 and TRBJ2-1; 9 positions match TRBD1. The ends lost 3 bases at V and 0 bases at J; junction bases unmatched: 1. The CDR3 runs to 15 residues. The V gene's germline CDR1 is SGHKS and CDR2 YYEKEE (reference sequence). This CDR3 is CASSSQGASYNEQFF. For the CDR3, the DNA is TGTGCCAGCAGCTCACAGGGGGCCTCCTACAATGAGCAGTTCTTC.

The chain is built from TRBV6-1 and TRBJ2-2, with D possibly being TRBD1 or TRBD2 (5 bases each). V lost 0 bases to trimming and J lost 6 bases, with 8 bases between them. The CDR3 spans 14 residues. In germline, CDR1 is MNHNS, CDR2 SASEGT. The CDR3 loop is CASSEAGPPGELFF. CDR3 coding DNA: TGTGCCAGCAGTGAAGCGGGACCGCCCGGGGAGCTGTTTTTT.

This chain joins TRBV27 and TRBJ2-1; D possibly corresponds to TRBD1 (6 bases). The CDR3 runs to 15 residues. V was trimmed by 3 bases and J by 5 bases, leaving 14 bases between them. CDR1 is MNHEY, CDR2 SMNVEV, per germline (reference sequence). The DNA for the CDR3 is TGTGCCAGCAGTTTCAACCGGGACACAAACAATGAGCAGTTCTTC. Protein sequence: CASSFNRDTNNEQFF.

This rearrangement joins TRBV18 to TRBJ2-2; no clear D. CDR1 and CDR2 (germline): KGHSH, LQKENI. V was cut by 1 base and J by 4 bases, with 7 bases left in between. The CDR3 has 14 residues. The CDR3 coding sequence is TGTGCCAGCTCACCACAGATTGGCACCGGGGAGCTGTTTTTT. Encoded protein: CASSPQIGTGELFF.

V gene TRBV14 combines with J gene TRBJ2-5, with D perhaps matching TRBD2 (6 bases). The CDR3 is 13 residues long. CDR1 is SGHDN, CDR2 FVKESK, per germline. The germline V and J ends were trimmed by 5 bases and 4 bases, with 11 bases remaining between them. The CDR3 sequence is CASSAGQGETQYF. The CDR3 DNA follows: TGTGCCAGCAGCGCGGGGCAGGGAGAGACCCAGTACTTC.

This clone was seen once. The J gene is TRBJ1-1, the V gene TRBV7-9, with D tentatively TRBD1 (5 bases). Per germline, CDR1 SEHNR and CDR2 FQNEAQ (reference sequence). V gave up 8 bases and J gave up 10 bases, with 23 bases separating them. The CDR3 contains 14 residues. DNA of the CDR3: TGTGCCAGCTCAGGGACCTCACTCCTATTGGGAGCTTTCTTT. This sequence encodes CASSGTSLLLGAFF.

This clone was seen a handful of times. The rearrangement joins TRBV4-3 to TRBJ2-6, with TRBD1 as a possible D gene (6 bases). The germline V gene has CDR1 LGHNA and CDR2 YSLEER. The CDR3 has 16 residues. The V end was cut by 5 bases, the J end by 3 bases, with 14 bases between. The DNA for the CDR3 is TGCGCCAGCAGCATACAGACAGGTGGTGGGGCCAACGTCCTGACTTTC. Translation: CASSIQTGGGANVLTF.

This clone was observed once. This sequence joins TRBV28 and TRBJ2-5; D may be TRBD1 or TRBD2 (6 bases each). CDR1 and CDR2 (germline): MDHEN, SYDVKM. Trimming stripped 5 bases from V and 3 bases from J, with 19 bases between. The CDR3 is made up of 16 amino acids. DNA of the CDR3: TGTGCCAGCAGTGGTCCGAACGGGGGCGGAGAAGAGACCCAGTACTTC. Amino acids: CASSGPNGGGEETQYF.

CDR3 residues: CASSHRSQETQYF. Here the CDR3 DNA reads TGTGCCAGCAGCCACAGGTCCCAAGAGACCCAGTACTTC. The rearrangement joins TRBV6-5 to TRBJ2-5; D is possibly TRBD1 (5 bases). The CDR3 length is 13 residues. Germline V gene lookup returns CDR1 MNHEY and CDR2 SVGAGI. Trimming took 6 bases from V and 1 from J, leaving 9 bases between them.

CDR3 DNA sequence: TGTGCCAGCAGCTCTAGGGGGGGTGCGAGGACCGGGGAGCTGTTTTTT. Translating it yields CASSSRGGARTGELFF. The chain uses TRBV11-2 and TRBJ2-2; a possible D gene is TRBD2 (7 bases). Germline assignment: CDR1 SGHAT and CDR2 FQNNGV. Between the trimmed V and J ends, which lost 4 bases and 5 bases, there was a span of 17 bases. The CDR3 loop spans 16 amino acids.

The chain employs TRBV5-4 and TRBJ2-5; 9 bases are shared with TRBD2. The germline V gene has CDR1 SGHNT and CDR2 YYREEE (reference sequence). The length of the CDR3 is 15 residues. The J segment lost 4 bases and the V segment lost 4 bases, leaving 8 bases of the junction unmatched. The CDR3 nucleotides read TGTGCCAGCAGCAACATAGCGGGAGAACGAGAGACCCAGTACTTC. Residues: CASSNIAGERETQYF.

CDR3 DNA: TGTGCCAGCGAGACGGGAGGGAACTACGAGCAGTACTTC. It translates to CASETGGNYEQYF. The chain uses TRBV28 and TRBJ2-7; 8 nucleotides agree with TRBD2. The J segment lost 3 bases and the V segment lost 8 bases, leaving 6 bases of the junction unmatched. CDR3 length equals 13 residues. Germline assignment: CDR1 MDHEN and CDR2 SYDVKM.

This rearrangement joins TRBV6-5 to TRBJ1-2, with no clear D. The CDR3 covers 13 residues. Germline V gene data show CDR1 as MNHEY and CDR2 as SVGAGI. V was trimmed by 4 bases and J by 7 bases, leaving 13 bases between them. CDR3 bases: TGTGCCAGCAGTTTTGGCCCCACTATTGGCTACACCTTC. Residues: CASSFGPTIGYTF.

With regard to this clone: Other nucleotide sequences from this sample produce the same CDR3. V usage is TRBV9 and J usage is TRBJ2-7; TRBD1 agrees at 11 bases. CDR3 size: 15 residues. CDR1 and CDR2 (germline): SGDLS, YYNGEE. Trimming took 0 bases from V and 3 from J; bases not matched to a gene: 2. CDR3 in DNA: TGTGCCAGCAGCGTAGCCGGGACAGGGGGCTACGAGCAGTACTTC. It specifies CASSVAGTGGYEQYF.

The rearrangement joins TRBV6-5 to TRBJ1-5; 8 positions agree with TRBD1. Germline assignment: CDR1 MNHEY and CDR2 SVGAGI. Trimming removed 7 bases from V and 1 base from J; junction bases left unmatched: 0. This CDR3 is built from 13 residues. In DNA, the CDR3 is TGTGCCAGCAACAGGGGGAGCAATCAGCCCCAGCATTTT. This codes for CASNRGSNQPQHF.

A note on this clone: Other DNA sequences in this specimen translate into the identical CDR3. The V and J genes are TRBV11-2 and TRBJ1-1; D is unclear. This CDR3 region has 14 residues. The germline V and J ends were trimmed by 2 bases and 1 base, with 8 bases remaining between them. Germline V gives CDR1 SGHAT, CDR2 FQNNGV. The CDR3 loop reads CASSLLSGNTEAFF. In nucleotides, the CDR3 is TGTGCCAGCAGCTTACTCTCTGGGAACACTGAAGCTTTCTTT.

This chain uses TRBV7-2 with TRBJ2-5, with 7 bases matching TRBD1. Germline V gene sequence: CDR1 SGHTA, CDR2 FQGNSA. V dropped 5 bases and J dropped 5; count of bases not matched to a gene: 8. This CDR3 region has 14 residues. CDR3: CASSIKKTGETQYF. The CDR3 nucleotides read TGTGCCAGCAGCATAAAAAAGACAGGGGAGACCCAGTACTTC.

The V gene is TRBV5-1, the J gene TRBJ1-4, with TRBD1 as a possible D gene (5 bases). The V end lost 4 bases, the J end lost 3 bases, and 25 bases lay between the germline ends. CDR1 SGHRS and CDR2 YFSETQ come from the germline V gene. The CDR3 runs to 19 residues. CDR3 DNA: TGCGCCAGCAGCCTACACTTTGACCTTAGACAGCTACCTAATGAAAAACTGTTTTTT. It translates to CASSLHFDLRQLPNEKLFF.

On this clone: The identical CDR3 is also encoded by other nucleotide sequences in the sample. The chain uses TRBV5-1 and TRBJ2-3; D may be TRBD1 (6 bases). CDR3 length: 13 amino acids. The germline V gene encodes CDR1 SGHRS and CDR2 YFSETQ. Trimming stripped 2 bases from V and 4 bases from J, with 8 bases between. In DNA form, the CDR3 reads TGCGCCAGCAGCTTACAGGGACCAGATACGCAGTATTTT. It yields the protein CASSLQGPDTQYF.

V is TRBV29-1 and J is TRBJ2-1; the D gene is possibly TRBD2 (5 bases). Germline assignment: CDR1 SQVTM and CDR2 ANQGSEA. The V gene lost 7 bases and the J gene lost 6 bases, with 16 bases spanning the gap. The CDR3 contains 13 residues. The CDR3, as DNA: TGCAGCGCCTCTTCAACTAGGGTCAATGAGCAGTTCTTC. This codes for CSASSTRVNEQFF.

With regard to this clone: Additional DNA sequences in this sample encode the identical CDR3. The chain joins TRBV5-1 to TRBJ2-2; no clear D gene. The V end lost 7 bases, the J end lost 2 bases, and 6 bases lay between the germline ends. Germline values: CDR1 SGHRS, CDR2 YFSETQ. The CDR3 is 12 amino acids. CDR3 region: CASSVNTGELFF. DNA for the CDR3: TGCGCCAGCTCCGTCAACACCGGGGAGCTGTTTTTT.

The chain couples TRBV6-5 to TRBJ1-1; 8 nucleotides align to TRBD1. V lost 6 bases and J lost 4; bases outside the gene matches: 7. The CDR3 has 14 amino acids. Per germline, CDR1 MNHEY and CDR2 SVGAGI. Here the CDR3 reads CASSLDRVITEAFF. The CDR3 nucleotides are TGTGCCAGCAGCCTGGACAGGGTGATCACTGAAGCTTTCTTT.

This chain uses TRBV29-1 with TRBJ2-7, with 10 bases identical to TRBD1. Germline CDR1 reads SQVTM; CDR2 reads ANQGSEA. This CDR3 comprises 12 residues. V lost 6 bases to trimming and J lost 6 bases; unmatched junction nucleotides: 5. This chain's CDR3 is CSVGQGTGEQYF. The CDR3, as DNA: TGCAGCGTGGGACAGGGGACAGGCGAGCAGTACTTC.

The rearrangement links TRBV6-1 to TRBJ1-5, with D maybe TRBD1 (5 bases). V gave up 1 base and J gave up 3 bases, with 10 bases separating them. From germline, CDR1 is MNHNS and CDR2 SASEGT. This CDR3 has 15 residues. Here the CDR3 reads CASSEVQVFNQPQHF. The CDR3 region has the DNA TGTGCCAGCAGTGAAGTACAGGTGTTCAATCAGCCCCAGCATTTT.

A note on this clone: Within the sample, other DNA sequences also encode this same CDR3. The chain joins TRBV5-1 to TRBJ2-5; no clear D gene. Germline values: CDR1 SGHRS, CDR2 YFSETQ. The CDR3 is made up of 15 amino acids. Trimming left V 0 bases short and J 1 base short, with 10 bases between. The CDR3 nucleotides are TGCGCCAGCAGCTTGGCCGGAGCGCGCCAAGAGACCCAGTACTTC. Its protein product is CASSLAGARQETQYF.

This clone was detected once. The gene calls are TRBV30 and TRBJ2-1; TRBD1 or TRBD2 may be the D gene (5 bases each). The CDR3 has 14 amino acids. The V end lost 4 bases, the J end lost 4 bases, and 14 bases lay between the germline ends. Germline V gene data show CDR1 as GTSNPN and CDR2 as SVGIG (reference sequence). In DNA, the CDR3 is TGTGCCTGGATAAGCGGACACTCATACAATGAGCAGTTCTTC. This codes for CAWISGHSYNEQFF.

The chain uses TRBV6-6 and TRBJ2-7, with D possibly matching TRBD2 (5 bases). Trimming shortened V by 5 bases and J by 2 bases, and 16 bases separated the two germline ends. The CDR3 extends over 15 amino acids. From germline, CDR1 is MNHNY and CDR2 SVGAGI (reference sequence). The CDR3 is CASSTLANIPYEQYF. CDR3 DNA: TGTGCCAGCAGTACTCTAGCTAACATACCCTACGAGCAGTACTTC.

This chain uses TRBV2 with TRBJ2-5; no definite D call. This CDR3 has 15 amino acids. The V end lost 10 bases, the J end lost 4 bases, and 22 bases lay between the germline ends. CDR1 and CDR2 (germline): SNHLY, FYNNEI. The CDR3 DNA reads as TGTGCCAAGCAACCGGGCGGTGGTACCGGAGAGACCCAGTACTTC. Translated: CAKQPGGGTGETQYF.